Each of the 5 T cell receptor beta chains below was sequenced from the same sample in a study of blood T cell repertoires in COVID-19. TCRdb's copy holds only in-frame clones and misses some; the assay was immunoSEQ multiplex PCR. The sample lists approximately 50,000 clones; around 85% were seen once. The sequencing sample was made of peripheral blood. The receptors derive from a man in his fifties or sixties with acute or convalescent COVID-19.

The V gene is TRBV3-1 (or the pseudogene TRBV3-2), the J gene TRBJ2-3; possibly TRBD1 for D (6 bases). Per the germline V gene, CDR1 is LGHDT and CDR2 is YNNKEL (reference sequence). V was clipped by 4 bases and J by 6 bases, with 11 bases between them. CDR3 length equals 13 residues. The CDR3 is CASSRGQSDTQYF. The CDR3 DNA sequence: TGTGCCAGCAGCCGCGGACAGAGCGATACGCAGTATTTT.

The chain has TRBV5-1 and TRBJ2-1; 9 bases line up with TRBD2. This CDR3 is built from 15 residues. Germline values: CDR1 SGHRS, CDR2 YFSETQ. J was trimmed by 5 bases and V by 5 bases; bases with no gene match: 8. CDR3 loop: CASRNSGSRDNEQFF. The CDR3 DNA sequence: TGCGCCAGCAGAAATAGCGGGAGCCGCGACAATGAGCAGTTCTTC. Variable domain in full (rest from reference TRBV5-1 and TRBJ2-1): KAGVTQTPRYLIKTRGQQVTLSCSPISGHRSVSWYQQTPGQGLQFLFEYFSETQRNKGNFPGRFSGRQFSNSRSEMNVSTLELGDSALYLCASRNSGSRDNEQFFGPGTRLTVL.

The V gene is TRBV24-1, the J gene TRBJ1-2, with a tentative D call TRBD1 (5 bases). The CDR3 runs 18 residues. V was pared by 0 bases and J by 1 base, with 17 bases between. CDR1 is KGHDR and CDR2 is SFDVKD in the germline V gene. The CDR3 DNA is TGTGCCACCAGTGATTTGCCACGGACGGCGGGGGGTAACTATGGCTACACCTTC. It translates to CATSDLPRTAGGNYGYTF.

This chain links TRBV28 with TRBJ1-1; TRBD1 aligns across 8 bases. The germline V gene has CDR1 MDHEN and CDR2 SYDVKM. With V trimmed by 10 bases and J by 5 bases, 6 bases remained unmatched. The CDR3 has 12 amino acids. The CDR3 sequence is CAIRTGKTEAFF. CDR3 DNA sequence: TGTGCCATCAGGACAGGGAAGACTGAAGCTTTCTTT. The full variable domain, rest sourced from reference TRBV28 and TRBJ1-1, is DVKVTQSSRYLVKRTGEKVFLECVQDMDHENMFWYRQDPGLGLRLIYFSYDVKMKEKGDIPEGYSVSREKKERFSLILESASTNQTSMYLCAIRTGKTEAFFGQGTRLTVV.

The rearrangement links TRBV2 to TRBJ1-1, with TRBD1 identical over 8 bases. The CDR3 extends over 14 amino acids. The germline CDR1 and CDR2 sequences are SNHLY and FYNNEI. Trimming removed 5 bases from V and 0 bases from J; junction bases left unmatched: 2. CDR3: CASSRQGMNTEAFF. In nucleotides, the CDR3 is TGTGCCAGCAGTCGACAGGGGATGAACACTGAAGCTTTCTTT.